Listed below are T cell receptor beta chains from one sample, sequenced in a study of shared clonotypes between healthy human individuals. The assay was immunoSEQ multiplex PCR, and TCRdb's table has in-frame clones only and misses some. Of approximately 530,000 clones listed, about 96% are singletons. The specimen was naive CD4+ T cells sorted from blood. Receptors were obtained from a woman aged 30 to 39 in good health. The CDR3 runs from the conserved cysteine through the conserved F or W. Each record gives: J gene, D gene, clone size, V gene, CDR3 protein, CDR3 DNA. A D gene is named only where the DNA matches it firmly. The size of a clone is reported for some rows only, either as once, few or many, or as a class for expanded clones.

J gene: TRBJ2-7; D gene: .; clone size: .; V gene: TRBV2; CDR3 protein: CASRTQGSYEQYF; CDR3 DNA: TGTGCCAGCAGGACACAGGGTTCCTACGAGCAGTACTTC
J gene: TRBJ2-7; D gene: .; clone size: .; V gene: TRBV7-8; CDR3 protein: CASSFGAESNDEQYF; CDR3 DNA: TGTGCCAGCAGCTTTGGGGCCGAAAGTAATGACGAGCAGTACTTC
J gene: TRBJ1-4; D gene: .; clone size: .; V gene: TRBV4-1; CDR3 protein: CASSQDSGDRSGEKLFF; CDR3 DNA: TGCGCCAGCAGCCAAGACTCAGGGGACCGGTCTGGTGAAAAACTGTTTTTT
J gene: TRBJ1-5; D gene: .; clone size: .; V gene: TRBV2; CDR3 protein: CASSDLLNGPQHF; CDR3 DNA: TGTGCCAGCAGTGACCTACTAAATGGGCCCCAGCATTTT
J gene: TRBJ1-5; D gene: .; clone size: .; V gene: TRBV4-1; CDR3 protein: CASSPRGGNQPQHF; CDR3 DNA: TGCGCCAGCAGCCCTAGGGGTGGCAATCAGCCCCAGCATTTT
J gene: TRBJ2-1; D gene: .; clone size: once; V gene: TRBV9; CDR3 protein: CASSVEVRGNEQFF; CDR3 DNA: TGTGCCAGCAGCGTAGAGGTCCGGGGCAATGAGCAGTTCTTC
J gene: TRBJ1-5; D gene: TRBD1; clone size: .; V gene: TRBV4-1; CDR3 protein: CASSPRPGQGTSQPQHF; CDR3 DNA: TGCGCCAGCAGTCCAAGACCGGGACAGGGGACCTCTCAGCCCCAGCATTTT
J gene: TRBJ2-1; D gene: TRBD1; clone size: .; V gene: TRBV5-6; CDR3 protein: CASSWGTGTYNEQFF; CDR3 DNA: TGTGCCAGCAGCTGGGGGACAGGAACCTACAATGAGCAGTTCTTC
J gene: TRBJ1-2; D gene: .; clone size: .; V gene: TRBV28; CDR3 protein: CASSRGAPYGYTF; CDR3 DNA: TGTGCCAGCAGTCGGGGGGCCCCCTATGGCTACACCTTC
J gene: TRBJ2-3; D gene: .; clone size: .; V gene: TRBV13; CDR3 protein: CASSQAQGATDTQYF; CDR3 DNA: TGTGCCAGCAGCCAGGCCCAGGGCGCCACAGATACGCAGTATTTT
J gene: TRBJ2-1; D gene: .; clone size: .; V gene: TRBV21-1; CDR3 protein: CASSKSRGRDYNEQFF; CDR3 DNA: TGTGCCAGCAGCAAATCTAGGGGCAGGGACTACAATGAGCAGTTCTTC
J gene: TRBJ2-1; D gene: TRBD2; clone size: .; V gene: TRBV15; CDR3 protein: CATSSLSGTNNEQFF; CDR3 DNA: TGTGCCACCAGCTCTCTTAGCGGGACAAACAATGAGCAGTTCTTC
J gene: TRBJ2-7; D gene: TRBD2; clone size: few; V gene: TRBV11-2; CDR3 protein: CASRGLAGGLYEQYF; CDR3 DNA: TGTGCCAGCAGAGGCCTAGCGGGAGGCCTCTACGAGCAGTACTTC
J gene: TRBJ2-7; D gene: .; clone size: .; V gene: TRBV5-1; CDR3 protein: CASSLAAGAGTYEQYF; CDR3 DNA: TGCGCCAGCAGCTTGGCGGCGGGGGCGGGGACCTACGAGCAGTACTTC
J gene: TRBJ1-3; D gene: .; clone size: .; V gene: TRBV30; CDR3 protein: CAWSVQGSGNTIYF; CDR3 DNA: TGTGCCTGGAGTGTACAAGGGTCTGGAAACACCATATATTTT
J gene: TRBJ2-2; D gene: .; clone size: .; V gene: TRBV15; CDR3 protein: CATSWDPTGELFF; CDR3 DNA: TGTGCCACCAGTTGGGACCCCACCGGGGAGCTGTTTTTT
J gene: TRBJ2-7; D gene: TRBD2; clone size: .; V gene: TRBV5-1; CDR3 protein: CASSIRTSAPYEQYF; CDR3 DNA: TGCGCCAGCAGCATCCGGACTAGCGCCCCCTACGAGCAGTACTTC